Below are 6 T cell receptor beta chains sequenced from a single sample in a study of shared clonotypes between healthy human individuals. Generated by immunoSEQ multiplex PCR, the TCRdb table keeps only in-frame clones and is missing some. The table shows around 200,000 clones, with over 50% occurring only once. The source material was memory CD4+ T cells sorted from blood. Regarding subset: CD45RA-negative fraction. The source is a man aged 25-40 years in good health.

The chain couples TRBV5-1 to TRBJ2-7; D is unclear. Germline-derived CDR1 and CDR2 are SGHRS and YFSETQ. The CDR3 consists of 13 residues. V was cut by 0 bases and J by 3 bases, with 7 bases left in between. CDR3 loop: CASSLGRNYEQYF. The CDR3 DNA reads as TGCGCCAGCAGCTTGGGACGGAACTACGAGCAGTACTTC.

Comments on this clone: This specimen includes other DNA sequences encoding the same CDR3. This sequence joins TRBV6-6 and TRBJ1-1; no clear D. The CDR3 totals 13 residues. V was clipped by 0 bases and J by 1 base, with 3 bases between them. Looked up from germline, CDR1 is MNHNY and CDR2 is SVGAGI (reference sequence). The CDR3: CASSYSQNTEAFF. CDR3 in DNA: TGTGCCAGCAGTTACTCGCAGAACACTGAAGCTTTCTTT.

This clone has a handful of counts. The V gene is TRBV7-2, the J gene TRBJ2-4; 10 bases match TRBD1. This CDR3 is 15 amino acids long. The J segment lost 4 bases and the V segment lost 2 bases, leaving 2 bases of the junction unmatched. The V gene's germline CDR1 is SGHTA and CDR2 FQGNSA. DNA of the CDR3: TGTGCCAGCAGCTTACGGGACAGGGGAAAAAACATTCAGTACTTC. It is translated as CASSLRDRGKNIQYF.

This clone came up a few times. The gene calls are TRBV2 and TRBJ2-7; D is unresolved. Trimming stripped 7 bases from V and 4 bases from J, with 11 bases between. This CDR3 spans 12 amino acids. Per germline, CDR1 SNHLY and CDR2 FYNNEI. DNA for the CDR3: TGTGCCAGCAAGGCGAATGGATACGAGCAGTACTTC. Its translation: CASKANGYEQYF.

DNA for the CDR3: TGTGCCAGCAGCTCGTCGGCAGGGAGCCAGCCCCAGCATTTT. As protein: CASSSSAGSQPQHF. The rearrangement links TRBV7-9 to TRBJ1-5; maybe TRBD1 (5 bases). The germline CDR1 and CDR2 sequences are SEHNR and FQNEAQ (reference sequence). There are 14 residues in the CDR3. The V and J ends lost 4 bases and 7 bases respectively, with 14 bases between them. The variable domain in full, completed from reference TRBV7-9 and TRBJ1-5, reads DTGVSQNPRHKITKRGQNVTFRCDPISEHNRLYWYRQTLGQGPEFLTYFQNEAQLEKSRLLSDRFSAERPKGSFSTLEIQRTEQGDSAMYLCASSSSAGSQPQHFGDGTRLSIL.

This clone has more than one count but fewer than ten. This sequence joins TRBV6-1 and TRBJ2-7; D may correspond to TRBD1 or TRBD2 (5 bases each). CDR3 length: 14 amino acids. In germline, CDR1 is MNHNS, CDR2 SASEGT. Trimming pared 7 bases from V and 3 bases from J, leaving 16 bases between. This CDR3 is CASKIPGPGYEQYF. The CDR3 DNA reads as TGTGCCAGCAAAATACCGGGACCAGGCTACGAGCAGTACTTC.